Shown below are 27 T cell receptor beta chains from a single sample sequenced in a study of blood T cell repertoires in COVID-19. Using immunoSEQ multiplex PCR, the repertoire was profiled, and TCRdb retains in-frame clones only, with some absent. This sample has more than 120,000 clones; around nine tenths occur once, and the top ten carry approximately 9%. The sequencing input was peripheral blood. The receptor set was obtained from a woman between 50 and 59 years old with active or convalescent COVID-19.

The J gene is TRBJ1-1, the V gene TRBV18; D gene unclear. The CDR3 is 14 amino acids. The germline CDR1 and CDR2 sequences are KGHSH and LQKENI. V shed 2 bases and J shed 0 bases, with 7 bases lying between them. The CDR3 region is CASSPAQLNTEAFF. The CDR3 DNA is TGTGCCAGCTCACCAGCCCAGTTGAACACTGAAGCTTTCTTT.

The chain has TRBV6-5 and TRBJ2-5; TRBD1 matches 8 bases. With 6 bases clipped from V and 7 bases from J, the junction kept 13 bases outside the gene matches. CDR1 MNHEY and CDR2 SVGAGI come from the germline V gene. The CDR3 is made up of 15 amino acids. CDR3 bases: TGTGCCAGCAGACCCCCCTTTGGACAGGGAGGGACCCAGTACTTC. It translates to CASRPPFGQGGTQYF.

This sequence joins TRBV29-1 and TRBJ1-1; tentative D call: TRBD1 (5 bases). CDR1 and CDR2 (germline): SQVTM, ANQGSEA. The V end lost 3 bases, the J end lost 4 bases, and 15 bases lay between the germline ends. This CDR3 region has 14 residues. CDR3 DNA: TGCAGCGTTGAGGGGGGTGCTGATGGCACTGAAGCTTTCTTT. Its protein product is CSVEGGADGTEAFF.

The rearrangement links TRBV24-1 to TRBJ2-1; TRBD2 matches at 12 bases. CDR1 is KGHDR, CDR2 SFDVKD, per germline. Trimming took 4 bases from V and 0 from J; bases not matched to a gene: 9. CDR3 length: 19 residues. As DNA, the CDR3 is TGTGCCACCAGTGACACCGGGACTAGCGGGTGGAGCTCCTACAATGAGCAGTTCTTC. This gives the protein CATSDTGTSGWSSYNEQFF.

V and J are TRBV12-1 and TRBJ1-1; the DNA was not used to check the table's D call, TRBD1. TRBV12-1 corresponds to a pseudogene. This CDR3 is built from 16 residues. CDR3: CASSFLGQGAVTEAFF. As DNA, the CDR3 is TGTGCCAGCAGCTTTCTGGGACAGGGGGCTGTGACTGAAGCTTTCTTT.

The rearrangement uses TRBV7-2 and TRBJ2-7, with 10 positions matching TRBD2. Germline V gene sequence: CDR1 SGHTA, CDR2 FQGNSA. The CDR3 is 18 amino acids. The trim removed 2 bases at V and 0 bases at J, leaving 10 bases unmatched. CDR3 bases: TGTGCCAGCAGCTTATTCCGGCTAGCGGGGGAGCTCTCCTACGAGCAGTACTTC. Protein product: CASSLFRLAGELSYEQYF.

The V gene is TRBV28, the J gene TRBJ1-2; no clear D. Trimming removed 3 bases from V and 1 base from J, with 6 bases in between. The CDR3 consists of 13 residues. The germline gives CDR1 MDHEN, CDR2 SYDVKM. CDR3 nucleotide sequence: TGTGCCAGCAGTTTTTCCAATAACTATGGCTACACCTTC. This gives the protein CASSFSNNYGYTF.

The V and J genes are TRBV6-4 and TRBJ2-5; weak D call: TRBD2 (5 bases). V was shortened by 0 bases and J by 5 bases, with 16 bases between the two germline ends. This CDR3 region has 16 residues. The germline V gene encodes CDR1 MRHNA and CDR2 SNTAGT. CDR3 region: CASSDSPGLFSETQYF. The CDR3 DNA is TGTGCCAGCAGTGACTCGCCGGGGTTATTTAGCGAGACCCAGTACTTC.

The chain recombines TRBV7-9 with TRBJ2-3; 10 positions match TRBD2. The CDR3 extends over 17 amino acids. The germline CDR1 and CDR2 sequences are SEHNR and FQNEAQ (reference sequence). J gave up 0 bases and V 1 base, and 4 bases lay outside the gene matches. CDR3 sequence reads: CASSLGLAGDSTDTQYF. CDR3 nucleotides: TGTGCCAGCAGCTTAGGACTAGCGGGCGATAGCACAGATACGCAGTATTTT.

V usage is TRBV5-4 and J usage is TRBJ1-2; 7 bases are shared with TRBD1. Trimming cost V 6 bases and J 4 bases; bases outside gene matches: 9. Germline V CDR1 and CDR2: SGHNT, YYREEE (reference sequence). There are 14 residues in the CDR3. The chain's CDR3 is CASNRGGGPYGYTF. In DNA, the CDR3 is TGTGCCAGCAACCGAGGAGGGGGCCCCTATGGCTACACCTTC.

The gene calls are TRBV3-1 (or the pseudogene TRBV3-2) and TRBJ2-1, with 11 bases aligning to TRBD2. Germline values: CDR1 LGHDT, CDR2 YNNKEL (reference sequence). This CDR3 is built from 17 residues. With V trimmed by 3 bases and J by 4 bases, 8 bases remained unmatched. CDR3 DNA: TGTGCCAGCAGCCAGGTGGGGACTAGCGGTTTGTACAATGAGCAGTTCTTC. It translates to CASSQVGTSGLYNEQFF.

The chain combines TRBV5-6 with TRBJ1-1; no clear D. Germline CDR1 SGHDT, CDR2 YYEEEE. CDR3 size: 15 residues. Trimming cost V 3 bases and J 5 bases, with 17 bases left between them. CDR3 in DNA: TGTGCCAGCAGCTACAGACCGCTTTCCATAACTGAAGCTTTCTTT. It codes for CASSYRPLSITEAFF.

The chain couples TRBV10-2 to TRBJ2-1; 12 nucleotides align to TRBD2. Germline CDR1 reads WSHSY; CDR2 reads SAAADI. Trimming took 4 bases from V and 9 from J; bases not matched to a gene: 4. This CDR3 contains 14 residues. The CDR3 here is CASSGLAGAREQFF. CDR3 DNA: TGCGCCAGCAGTGGACTAGCGGGAGCGCGTGAGCAGTTCTTC.

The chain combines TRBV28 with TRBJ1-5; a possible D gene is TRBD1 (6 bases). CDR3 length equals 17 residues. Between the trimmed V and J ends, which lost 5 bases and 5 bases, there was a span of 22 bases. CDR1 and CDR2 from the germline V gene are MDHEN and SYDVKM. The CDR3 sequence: CASSPQLWVQGYQPQHF. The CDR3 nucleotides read TGTGCCAGCAGTCCCCAACTGTGGGTACAGGGCTATCAGCCCCAGCATTTT.

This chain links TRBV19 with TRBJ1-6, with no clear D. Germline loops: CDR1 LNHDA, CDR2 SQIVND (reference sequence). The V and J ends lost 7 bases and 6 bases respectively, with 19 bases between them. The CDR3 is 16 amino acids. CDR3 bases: TGTGCCAGTACCTCACAGCCGACCCTTGGTAATTCACCCCTCCACTTT. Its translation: CASTSQPTLGNSPLHF.

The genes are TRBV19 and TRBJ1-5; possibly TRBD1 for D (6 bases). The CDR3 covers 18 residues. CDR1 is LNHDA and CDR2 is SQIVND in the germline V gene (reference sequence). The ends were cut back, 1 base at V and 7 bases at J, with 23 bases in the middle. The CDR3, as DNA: TGTGCCAGTAGTATAGTTCGTGCAGGGGCCACCGGGAGGCAGCCCCAGCATTTT. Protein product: CASSIVRAGATGRQPQHF.

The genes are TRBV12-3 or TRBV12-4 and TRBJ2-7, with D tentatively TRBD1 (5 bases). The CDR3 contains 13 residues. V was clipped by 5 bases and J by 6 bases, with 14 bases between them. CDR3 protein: CASSGTHRIEQYF. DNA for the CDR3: TGTGCCAGCAGTGGAACTCACAGGATCGAGCAGTACTTC.

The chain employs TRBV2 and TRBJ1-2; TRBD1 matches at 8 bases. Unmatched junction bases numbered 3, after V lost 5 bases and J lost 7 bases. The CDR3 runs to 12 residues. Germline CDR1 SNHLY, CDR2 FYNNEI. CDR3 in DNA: TGTGCCAGCAGTTGGACAGGGAGTGGCTACACCTTC. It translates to CASSWTGSGYTF.

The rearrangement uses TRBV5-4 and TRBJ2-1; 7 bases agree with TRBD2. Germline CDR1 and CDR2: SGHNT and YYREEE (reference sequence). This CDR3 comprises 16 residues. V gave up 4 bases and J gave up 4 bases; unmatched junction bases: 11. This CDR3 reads CASSPRRDYGYNEQFF. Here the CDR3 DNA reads TGTGCCAGCAGCCCCCGCCGGGACTATGGGTACAATGAGCAGTTCTTC.

The CDR3 DNA reads as TGTGCCAGCAGCTTGGGACAGGTCAACACTGAAGCTTTCTTT. Translated, it gives CASSLGQVNTEAFF. The V call is TRBV7-9, the J call TRBJ1-1; 8 nucleotides agree with TRBD1. The CDR3 sequence is 14 residues long. With 3 bases clipped from V and 2 bases from J, the junction kept 2 bases outside the gene matches. CDR1 is SEHNR and CDR2 is FQNEAQ in the germline V gene (reference sequence). Complete variable domain (other parts from reference TRBV7-9 and TRBJ1-1): DTGVSQNPRHKITKRGQNVTFRCDPISEHNRLYWYRQTLGQGPEFLTYFQNEAQLEKSRLLSDRFSAERPKGSFSTLEIQRTEQGDSAMYLCASSLGQVNTEAFFGQGTRLTVV.

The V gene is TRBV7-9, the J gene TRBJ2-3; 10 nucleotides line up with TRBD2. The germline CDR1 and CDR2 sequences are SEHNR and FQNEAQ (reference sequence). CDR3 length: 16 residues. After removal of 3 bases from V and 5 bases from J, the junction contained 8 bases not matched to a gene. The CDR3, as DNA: TGTGCCAGCAGCTTTGGGCTAGCGGGAGCAGGAGATACGCAGTATTTT. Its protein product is CASSFGLAGAGDTQYF. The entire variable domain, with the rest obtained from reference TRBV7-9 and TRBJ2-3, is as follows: DTGVSQNPRHKITKRGQNVTFRCDPISEHNRLYWYRQTLGQGPEFLTYFQNEAQLEKSRLLSDRFSAERPKGSFSTLEIQRTEQGDSAMYLCASSFGLAGAGDTQYFGPGTRLTVL.

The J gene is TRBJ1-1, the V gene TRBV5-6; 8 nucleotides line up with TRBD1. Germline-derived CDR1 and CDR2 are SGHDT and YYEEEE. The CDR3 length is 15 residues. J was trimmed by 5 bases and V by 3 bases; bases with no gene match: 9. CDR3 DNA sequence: TGTGCCAGCAGCTCCCCGGACAGGGAATGGACTGAAGCTTTCTTT. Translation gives CASSSPDREWTEAFF.

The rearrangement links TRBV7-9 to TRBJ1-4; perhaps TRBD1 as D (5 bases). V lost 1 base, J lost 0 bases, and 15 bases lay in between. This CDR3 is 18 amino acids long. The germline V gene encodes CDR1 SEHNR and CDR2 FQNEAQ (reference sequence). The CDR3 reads CASSLGEFQGSTNEKLFF. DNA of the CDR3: TGTGCCAGCAGCTTAGGCGAGTTCCAGGGCTCAACTAATGAAAAACTGTTTTTT.

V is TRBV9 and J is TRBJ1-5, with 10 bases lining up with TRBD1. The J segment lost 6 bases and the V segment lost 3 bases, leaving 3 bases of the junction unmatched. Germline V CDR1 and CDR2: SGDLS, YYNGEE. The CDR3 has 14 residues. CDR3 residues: CASSATGGGQPQHF. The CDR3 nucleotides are TGTGCCAGCAGCGCGACAGGGGGCGGTCAGCCCCAGCATTTT.

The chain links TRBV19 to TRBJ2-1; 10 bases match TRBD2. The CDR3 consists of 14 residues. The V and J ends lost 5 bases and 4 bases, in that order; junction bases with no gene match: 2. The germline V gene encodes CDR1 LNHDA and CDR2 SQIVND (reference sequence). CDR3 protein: CASSERGGYNEQFF. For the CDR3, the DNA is TGTGCCAGTAGTGAGCGGGGGGGTTACAATGAGCAGTTCTTC.

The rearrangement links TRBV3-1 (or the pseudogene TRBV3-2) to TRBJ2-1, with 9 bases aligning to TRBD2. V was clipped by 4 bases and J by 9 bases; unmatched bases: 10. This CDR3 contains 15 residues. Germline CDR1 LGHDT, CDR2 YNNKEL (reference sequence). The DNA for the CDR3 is TGTGCCAGCAGCCTGGTGCGGGGGGGCCGCGGTGAGCAGTTCTTC. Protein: CASSLVRGGRGEQFF.

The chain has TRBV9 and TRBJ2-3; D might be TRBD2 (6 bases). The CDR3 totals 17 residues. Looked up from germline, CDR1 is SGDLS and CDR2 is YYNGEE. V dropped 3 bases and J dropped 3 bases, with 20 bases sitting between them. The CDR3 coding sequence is TGTGCCAGCAGCGCCGGCGGGACGGTTTCGAGGACAGATACGCAGTATTTT. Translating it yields CASSAGGTVSRTDTQYF.